Listed here are 10 T cell receptor beta chains from one sample, sequenced in a study of cytomegalovirus exposure and HLA in healthy donors. Primers included in the PCR were 60 Vbeta and 13 Jbeta primers. Here immunoSEQ multiplex PCR was the method, and the copy in TCRdb shows in-frame clones only, minus some. This table has over 150,000 clones, around 80% appearing once. Sequencing was performed on PBMCs. These receptors were obtained from a woman aged 25 to 39 in good health and CMV-seropositive.

A note on this clone: At one end the junction does not follow the germline gene, possibly because of a read error. V usage is TRBV7-2 and J usage is TRBJ1-1, with D hard to call. From germline, CDR1 is SGHTA and CDR2 FQGNSA. This CDR3 is built from 13 residues. CDR3 nucleotide sequence: TGTGCTAGCAGCTTCGCCCAAAACCGAGGAGCTTTCTTT. It translates to CASSFAQNRGAFF.

The chain uses TRBV29-1 and TRBJ2-1, with 11 positions matching TRBD2. The germline CDR1 and CDR2 sequences are SQVTM and ANQGSEA. The length of the CDR3 is 14 residues. Trimming removed 7 bases from V and 1 base from J; junction bases left unmatched: 3. The CDR3 protein is CSGGLAESYNEQFF. The CDR3 DNA reads TGCAGCGGGGGACTAGCGGAGTCCTACAATGAGCAGTTCTTC.

The CDR3 DNA is TGTGCCAGCGGGGGGACGAGACTTGGAGAAGAGACCCAGTACTTC. Translating it yields CASGGTRLGEETQYF. This chain uses TRBV27 with TRBJ2-5; maybe TRBD2 (6 bases). The germline V gene encodes CDR1 MNHEY and CDR2 SMNVEV (reference sequence). V lost 8 bases to trimming and J lost 3 bases, with 19 bases between them. The CDR3 loop spans 15 amino acids.

J is TRBJ2-7 and V is TRBV9, with a weak D call TRBD2 (5 bases). CDR3 length equals 12 residues. Germline loops: CDR1 SGDLS, CDR2 YYNGEE. Trimming left V 10 bases short and J 0 bases short, with 11 bases between. The CDR3 sequence: CAAGGHSYEQYF. CDR3 sequence (DNA): TGTGCCGCAGGAGGCCACTCCTACGAGCAGTACTTC.

The chain links TRBV30 to TRBJ2-7; TRBD1 aligns across 11 bases. Germline assignment: CDR1 GTSNPN and CDR2 SVGIG (reference sequence). The CDR3 sequence is 13 residues long. V was clipped by 3 bases and J by 6 bases; unmatched bases: 4. The CDR3 protein is CAWSGQGAVEQYF. The CDR3 coding sequence is TGTGCCTGGAGCGGACAGGGGGCAGTCGAGCAGTACTTC.

The rearrangement links TRBV19 to TRBJ1-2; TRBD1 aligns across 10 bases. There are 16 residues in the CDR3. The V gene end was trimmed by 4 bases and the J gene end by 4 bases; junction bases not matched to a gene: 9. Looked up from germline, CDR1 is LNHDA and CDR2 is SQIVND (reference sequence). DNA of the CDR3: TGTGCCAGTAGTACCCCGACAGGGGGCTACGGCTATGGCTACACCTTC. Translated, it gives CASSTPTGGYGYGYTF.

CDR3 loop: CASNDPGEGEKLFF. The CDR3 DNA sequence: TGCGCCAGCAACGATCCGGGGGAAGGTGAAAAACTGTTTTTT. The V call is TRBV5-1, the J call TRBJ1-4; maybe TRBD1 (5 bases). V lost 6 bases and J 7 bases, leaving 16 bases between the germline ends. Germline CDR1 reads SGHRS; CDR2 reads YFSETQ. The CDR3 loop spans 14 amino acids. The variable domain in full, completed from reference TRBV5-1 and TRBJ1-4, reads KAGVTQTPRYLIKTRGQQVTLSCSPISGHRSVSWYQQTPGQGLQFLFEYFSETQRNKGNFPGRFSGRQFSNSRSEMNVSTLELGDSALYLCASNDPGEGEKLFFGSGTQLSVL.

V and J are TRBV6-5 and TRBJ2-1; 9 bases line up with TRBD2. The V segment lost 9 bases and the J segment 5 bases; nucleotides outside the gene matches: 8. Germline V CDR1 and CDR2: MNHEY, SVGAGI. The CDR3 is made up of 14 amino acids. The DNA of the CDR3 is TGTGCCAGTACCCCTAGCGGGACACACAATGAGCAGTTCTTC. It specifies CASTPSGTHNEQFF.

This clone was seen a single time. V usage is TRBV27 and J usage is TRBJ2-5; 10 nucleotides agree with TRBD1. V trimming: 7 bases; J trimming: 7 bases; junction bases outside the gene matches: 6. Germline V gene sequence: CDR1 MNHEY, CDR2 SMNVEV (reference sequence). The CDR3 is 13 amino acids. CDR3 protein: CASTPTGGGTQYF. The CDR3 DNA is TGTGCCAGCACCCCGACAGGGGGCGGGACCCAGTACTTC.

This clone has just a few counts. The chain recombines TRBV5-4 with TRBJ1-1; 8 bases match TRBD1. Germline V gives CDR1 SGHNT, CDR2 YYREEE (reference sequence). V gave up 2 bases and J gave up 10 bases; unmatched junction bases: 10. The CDR3 length is 14 residues. The CDR3 DNA follows: TGTGCCAGCAGCTTAAACCAGGGGGCGCTTAGAGCTTTCTTT. This codes for CASSLNQGALRAFF.